Below, 24 T cell receptor beta chains from the same sample are listed, as sequenced in a study of blood T cells in healthy people across ages. Alongside a J-beta primer mix, a sample-barcoded 5' primer served in a second PCR lasting roughly 6 to 11 cycles. TCRdb analysed the 5' RACE reads with MiXCR anew, one entry per CDR3 protein. The sample lists some 900,000 distinct CDR3 sequences; 45% to 50% were seen once. Material: blood. The receptors here all came from a man aged 30 to 39 in good health.

The V call is TRBV10-3, the J call TRBJ1-5; unclear D gene. Germline assignment: CDR1 ENHRY and CDR2 SYGVKD. The CDR3 spans 14 residues. The V end was cut by 6 bases, the J end by 5 bases, with 14 bases between. CDR3 protein: CAISRGGPDQPQHF. The DNA for the CDR3 is TGTGCCATCAGCCGTGGAGGGCCCGATCAGCCCCAGCATTTT.

V gene TRBV5-1 combines with J gene TRBJ2-7, with TRBD1 identical over 7 bases. Unmatched junction bases numbered 3, after V lost 4 bases and J lost 2 bases. This CDR3 has 13 residues. CDR1 is SGHRS, CDR2 YFSETQ, per germline. CDR3 coding DNA: TGCGCCAGCAGCGACGGACAGGCCTACGAGCAGTACTTC. Translating it yields CASSDGQAYEQYF.

The V and J genes are TRBV12-5 and TRBJ2-1, with 7 bases fitting TRBD1. Germline CDR1 reads LGHNT; CDR2 reads FRNRAP. The CDR3 length is 13 residues. The V gene end was trimmed by 6 bases and the J gene end by 8 bases; junction bases not matched to a gene: 7. CDR3 coding DNA: TGTGCTAGTGGATTACAGGGGCTGTATGAGCAGTTCTTC. Translating gives CASGLQGLYEQFF.

This rearrangement joins TRBV25-1 to TRBJ2-1; TRBD1 matches at 12 bases. V shed 6 bases and J 9 bases; nucleotides not matched to a gene: 9. The CDR3 spans 15 residues. CDR1 is MGHDK, CDR2 SYGVNS, per germline. The CDR3 loop reads CASSDPGQGAGEQFF. The DNA for the CDR3 is TGTGCCAGCAGCGATCCGGGACAGGGGGCTGGTGAGCAGTTCTTC.

This clonotype has more than one count but fewer than ten. The chain is built from TRBV7-2 and TRBJ1-5; D ambiguous. The CDR3 loop spans 14 amino acids. Per the germline V gene, CDR1 is SGHTA and CDR2 is FQGNSA. The V gene lost 6 bases and the J gene lost 0 bases, with 9 bases spanning the gap. The CDR3 nucleotides read TGTGCCAGCAGATCGGACGGTAGCAATCAGCCCCAGCATTTT. It is translated as CASRSDGSNQPQHF.

The CDR3 loop reads CASSQDRAGWVQPQHF. The DNA of the CDR3 is TGCGCCAGCAGCCAAGATCGGGCAGGTTGGGTTCAGCCCCAGCATTTT. The chain has TRBV4-3 and TRBJ1-5; D uncertain. The ends were cut back, 0 bases at V and 6 bases at J, with 15 bases in the middle. CDR1 LGHNA and CDR2 YSLEER come from the germline V gene. The CDR3 has 16 amino acids.

The gene calls are TRBV24-1 and TRBJ2-1, with 8 bases identical to TRBD1. The CDR3 spans 14 residues. Germline V lookup: CDR1 KGHDR, CDR2 SFDVKD. V lost 7 bases, J lost 5 bases, and 6 bases stayed unmatched. This chain's CDR3 is CATSPGQGNNEQFF. The CDR3 DNA reads as TGTGCCACCAGCCCCGGACAGGGAAACAATGAGCAGTTCTTC.

The CDR3 region is CSVSGTGVYEQFF. In DNA form, the CDR3 reads TGCAGCGTTTCCGGGACAGGGGTTTACGAGCAGTTCTTC. J is TRBJ2-1 and V is TRBV29-1; 10 bases agree with TRBD1. V dropped 5 bases and J dropped 10; count of bases not matched to a gene: 8. The CDR3 runs to 13 residues. Germline V gives CDR1 SQVTM, CDR2 ANQGSEA.

The CDR3 region is CASSSFGGGLNEQFF. DNA of the CDR3: TGTGCCAGCAGCTCCTTTGGAGGGGGTCTTAATGAGCAGTTCTTC. This sequence joins TRBV11-2 and TRBJ2-1; D is tentatively TRBD1 or TRBD2 (6 bases each). CDR1 and CDR2 (germline): SGHAT, FQNNGV. Trimming stripped 4 bases from V and 7 bases from J, with 17 bases between. The CDR3 covers 15 residues.

This chain links TRBV4-3 with TRBJ2-1, with 10 bases fitting TRBD2. The CDR3 covers 16 residues. Germline values: CDR1 LGHNA, CDR2 YSLEER. V trimming: 0 bases; J trimming: 10 bases; junction bases outside the gene matches: 9. CDR3 sequence reads: CASSQDRAGGKTEQFF. The DNA of the CDR3 is TGCGCCAGCAGCCAAGATCGAGCGGGGGGGAAGACCGAGCAGTTCTTC.

This clonotype was observed a few times. The V and J genes are TRBV4-3 and TRBJ2-1, with D possibly TRBD2 on 5 matching bases. The germline V and J ends were trimmed by 1 base and 6 bases, with 7 bases remaining between them. There are 13 residues in the CDR3. Germline V gene sequence: CDR1 LGHNA, CDR2 YSLEER. CDR3 DNA sequence: TGCGCCAGCAGCCAAGGAGAGGGCAATGAGCAGTTCTTC. Its protein is CASSQGEGNEQFF.

The chain employs TRBV4-1 and TRBJ2-7; a weak D match, TRBD1 (6 bases). There are 14 residues in the CDR3. Germline V lookup: CDR1 MGHRA, CDR2 YSYEKL. Trimming removed 3 bases from V and 1 base from J, with 10 bases in between. The CDR3 bases are TGCGCCAGCAGCCAGGGGGACACTTCCTACGAGCAGTACTTC. As protein: CASSQGDTSYEQYF.

The chain recombines TRBV2 with TRBJ2-1; D is undetermined. This CDR3 comprises 11 residues. Germline V gene lookup returns CDR1 SNHLY and CDR2 FYNNEI. The V and J ends lost 6 bases and 5 bases respectively, with 5 bases between them. CDR3 coding DNA: TGTGCCAGCAGGGTGAACAATGAGCAGTTCTTC. It encodes CASRVNNEQFF.

This clonotype occurred a few times. The rearrangement uses TRBV27 and TRBJ2-5, with D unresolved. Trimming stripped 7 bases from V and 4 bases from J, with 13 bases between. There are 13 residues in the CDR3. Germline CDR1 is MNHEY and CDR2 is SMNVEV (reference sequence). Here the CDR3 DNA reads TGTGCCAGCAAACCATTGGCCGGAGAGACCCAGTACTTC. This codes for CASKPLAGETQYF.

The rearrangement joins TRBV4-2 to TRBJ2-1; D is uncertain. The CDR3 is 13 amino acids. Germline values: CDR1 LGHNA, CDR2 YNFKEQ. Between the trimmed V and J ends, which lost 1 base and 9 bases, there was a span of 10 bases. As DNA, the CDR3 is TGTGCCAGCAGCCAAGGGCAGCGCACTGAGCAGTTCTTC. Protein: CASSQGQRTEQFF.

The rearrangement joins TRBV2 to TRBJ1-6; D is ambiguous. CDR3 size: 15 residues. V gave up 9 bases and J gave up 7 bases, with 19 bases separating them. Germline V gene data show CDR1 as SNHLY and CDR2 as FYNNEI. CDR3 in amino acids: CASLGDRTANSPLHF. CDR3 DNA: TGTGCCAGTCTAGGAGATAGGACGGCCAATTCACCCCTCCACTTT.

The gene calls are TRBV7-2 and TRBJ2-5; D is ambiguous. The J call could be wrong; TRBJ2-7 is a better fit for the DNA end. The germline gives CDR1 SGHTA, CDR2 FQGNSA. CDR3 length equals 15 residues. This CDR3 is CASSLGSLGLYEQYF. For the CDR3, the DNA is TGTGCCAGCAGCTTGGGGTCGCTGGGGTTGTACGAGCAGTACTTC.

The V gene is TRBV4-1, the J gene TRBJ2-2; 11 nucleotides line up with TRBD1. CDR3 size: 16 residues. Germline assignment: CDR1 MGHRA and CDR2 YSYEKL. With V trimmed by 2 bases and J by 6 bases, 5 bases remained unmatched. In nucleotides, the CDR3 is TGCGCCAGCAGCCAATCAACGGGACAGGGGGCCGGGGAGCTGTTTTTT. Protein product: CASSQSTGQGAGELFF.

V gene TRBV20-1 combines with J gene TRBJ2-5, with 9 bases matching TRBD2. The end of the DNA fits TRBJ2-1 better, so the J call may be wrong. Germline CDR1 reads DFQATT; CDR2 reads SNEGSKA (reference sequence). The CDR3 has 17 residues. The CDR3 loop is CSARDLKTSGYQETQFF. In nucleotides, the CDR3 is TGCAGTGCTAGAGATCTCAAGACTAGCGGCTACCAAGAGACCCAGTTCTTC.

The gene calls are TRBV15 and TRBJ1-5, with TRBD1 as a possible D gene (6 bases). Germline CDR1 and CDR2: LNHNV and YYDKDF (reference sequence). V was trimmed by 0 bases and J by 0 bases, leaving 15 bases between them. The CDR3 is 18 amino acids. CDR3 coding DNA: TGTGCCACCAGCAGAGATACCTTAGGGGGGGCTAGCAATCAGCCCCAGCATTTT. Its translation: CATSRDTLGGASNQPQHF. The variable domain in full, completed from reference TRBV15 and TRBJ1-5, reads DAMVIQNPRYQVTQFGKPVTLSCSQTLNHNVMYWYQQKSSQAPKLLFHYYDKDFNNEADTPDNFQSRRPNTSFCFLDIRSPGLGDTAMYLCATSRDTLGGASNQPQHFGDGTRLSIL.

V and J are TRBV18 and TRBJ1-2; D is unresolved. CDR1 and CDR2 (germline): KGHSH, LQKENI. With 0 bases removed from V and 0 bases from J, the gap between germline ends came to 8 bases. This CDR3 spans 15 amino acids. The CDR3 nucleotides are TGTGCCAGCTCACCACCCCTCGGAACTAACTATGGCTACACCTTC. This codes for CASSPPLGTNYGYTF.

This clonotype was seen only a few times. V gene TRBV9 combines with J gene TRBJ2-1, with TRBD2 matching 8 bases. The CDR3 has 16 amino acids. The germline V gene has CDR1 SGDLS and CDR2 YYNGEE. After removal of 3 bases from V and 0 bases from J, the junction contained 5 bases not matched to a gene. Here the CDR3 DNA reads TGTGCCAGCAGCGACCGGGGGGGGCCCTCCTACAATGAGCAGTTCTTC. Translating it yields CASSDRGGPSYNEQFF.

V is TRBV18 and J is TRBJ2-4; D not resolved. The J call is doubtful: the DNA matches TRBJ2-7 better. The CDR3 sequence is 15 residues long. Germline CDR1 is KGHSH and CDR2 is LQKENI. CDR3 DNA sequence: TGTGCCAGCTCACCACGAGGAACCCCAACCTACGAGCAGTACTTC. It yields the protein CASSPRGTPTYEQYF.

The V call is TRBV7-9, the J call TRBJ2-7; 7 bases match TRBD1. The CDR3 has 15 amino acids. Germline V gene sequence: CDR1 SEHNR, CDR2 FQNEAQ (reference sequence). Trimming took 4 bases from V and 3 from J; bases not matched to a gene: 9. Here the CDR3 reads CASSWVGTAVYEQYF. The DNA of the CDR3 is TGTGCCAGCAGCTGGGTAGGGACAGCAGTCTACGAGCAGTACTTC.